This T cell receptor (beta chain) derives from a study of blood T cell repertoires in COVID-19 (dated by TCRdb to the early 2020s). At the level of the whole study: Recovered participants in ImmuneRACE Cohort 3 were defined by two consecutive negative NP/OP PCR tests, clearance by a healthcare professional, or resolution of symptoms. Collaborator samples came from the United States, Italy and Spain and covered acute and convalescent phases of COVID-19. Where available, HLA class I and class II types were obtained from metadata supplied by the sample provider rather than from assay-based typing. A de-identified subject ID, COVID-19 status, age in years and sex were almost always included in the sample metadata. The repertoires were made available in a free public database intended to serve as a resource for research on the immune response to SARS-CoV-2. The dataset comprised deeply sampled blood TCRbeta repertoires from subjects exposed to, actively infected with, or recovered from COVID-19. The prospective study material was composed of cDNA or gDNA derived from T cells, B-cell-depleted T cells, or PBMCs. The samples were drawn from the first 160 participants of the ongoing ImmuneRACE study and from 1,254 subjects provided by 6 global collaborators.

The CDR3 runs 16 amino acids, cysteine and phenylalanine included. Only the CDR3 part of the read is kept: 48 bases, read in frame from the first base. Trimming removed 0 bases from V and 2 bases from J; the gene matches leave 6 bases unexplained. CDR1 KGHSH and CDR2 LQKENI are derived from the germline V gene. The immunoSEQ Assay, a bias-controlled multiplex PCR, was used to amplify TCRbeta CDR3 regions from genomic DNA. The paper's data handling went like this. Nucleated cell counts per sample were estimated from amplification of reference gene primers within the assay. To quantify the absolute abundance of each unique TCRbeta CDR3 rearrangement, sequence reads were collapsed and filtered. For each sample, productive Simpson clonality was calculated as the square root of Simpson's diversity index across productive rearrangements. Held by TCRdb, this immuneACCESS table contains in-frame sequences only and omits some clones. Under half of the omission traces to an unresolved V gene where checked; the cause of the rest is unknown. The V and J calls and clone size come from that table; D and trimming were worked out from the DNA. The sample table holds around 140,000 clones, of which approximately 84% were seen once. 3.5% to 5% of the sample is held by the ten biggest clonotypes.

Study-wide findings and limitations: Clinical and demographic metadata were provided uncurated, with the amount varying by source and participant.

Remarks on this clone: Its binding antigen is unknown. No much larger clonotype is one base removed from it; base qualities were not supplied.

In the prospective study, participants were roughly 18 to 100 years old, resided in around 25 geographic areas of the United States, and were enrolled through a virtual design. In the prospective study, participants were assigned to cohorts based on the clinical history participants reported in a screening survey and a study questionnaire. Mobile phlebotomists in the prospective study collected whole blood, serum and a nasopharyngeal or oropharyngeal swab from every participant. Over a roughly 2-month period, participants in the prospective study had the option of providing additional blood draws and questionnaires. Prospective study blood samples were shipped either frozen or at room temperature before DNA extraction.

This receptor was obtained from a man aged 45 to 65 in a cohort exposed to, infected with or recovered from COVID-19 (not recorded which). The specimen was PBMCs or T cells enriched from blood (not recorded which). The chain is assembled from TRBV18 and TRBJ1-1, with 7 junctional bases fitting TRBD1. The CDR3 in this case is CASSPPVSGGNTEAFF. The sequenced DNA is TGTGCCAGCTCACCACCGGTTTCAGGGGGAAACACTGAAGCTTTCTTT.